The clone carrying this T cell receptor beta chain came up once. The record originates from a study of blood T cell repertoires in COVID-19. Across the study: Sites across the United States, Italy and Spain contributed samples from acute and convalescent COVID-19. T cells, B-cell-depleted T cells, or PBMCs provided the cDNA or gDNA that served as material.

V dropped 4 bases and J dropped 4; count of bases not matched to a gene: 13. Germline lookup yields CDR1 SQVTM and CDR2 ANQGSEA. This CDR3 is built from 15 residues. Authors' processing steps: Amplifying reference gene primers gave estimates of nucleated cell counts. Assay used: immunoSEQ multiplex PCR; TCRdb lists only in-frame clones, some missing. V and J calls plus clone size are reproduced from that table; the DNA served to infer D and trimming. Of approximately 35,000 clones in the sample, approximately 80% were seen once. V usage is TRBV29-1 and J usage is TRBJ2-7; TRBD1 aligns across 7 bases. The sequence came from a man older than 75 with acute or convalescent COVID-19. The sequenced sample was peripheral blood. CDR3 sequence (DNA): TGCAGCGTTGGCAGGGGGTGGGTAAATCGGTACGAGCAGTACTTC. It is translated as CSVGRGWVNRYEQYF.